This T cell receptor (beta chain) came from a study of blood T cell repertoires in COVID-19. Study-wide background: Some COVID-19 samples were acute and others convalescent; all came from the United States, Italy and Spain. PBMCs, B-cell-depleted T cells, or T cells were the source of the cDNA or gDNA that made up the material.

Individuals aged roughly 18 to 95 years were recruited from some 26 US areas. Assignment of participants to cohorts was predicated upon participant-reported clinical history. TCRdb keeps only in-frame clones here, not all; method: immunoSEQ multiplex PCR. The table includes some 190,000 clones, about 83% detected once. The ends were cut back, 10 bases at V and 2 bases at J, with 18 bases in the middle. The CDR3 loop spans 15 amino acids. Germline V gene lookup returns CDR1 KGHSH and CDR2 LQKENI. V gene TRBV18 combines with J gene TRBJ2-1; D might be TRBD2 (5 bases). Material for sequencing was PBMCs or T cells enriched from blood (not recorded which). This TCR was sampled from a man aged 35 to 55 with acute COVID-19. Here the CDR3 reads CATRTTSGPYNEQFF. The CDR3 coding sequence is TGTGCCACCCGGACGACGAGCGGCCCCTACAATGAGCAGTTCTTC.